This T cell receptor (beta chain) stems from a study of shared clonotypes between healthy human individuals. On this clone: Its target is not known.

Trimming took off 1 base at V and 1 base at J, with 17 bases between the two ends. The CDR3 sequence is 18 residues long. Per germline, CDR1 LNHDA and CDR2 SQIVND (reference sequence). Produced via immunoSEQ multiplex PCR; TCRdb's table is partial and in-frame only. The profile shows approximately 340,000 clones, 74% of them singletons. Study conclusions and caveats: Naive CD4 clonotypes were shared across several donors at roughly 5.5%.

The donors were adults (healthy and HIV-negative) with no recent acute infections or vaccinations. The donors, all of them Caucasian adults, lived in Nashville, Tennessee. The rearrangement links TRBV19 to TRBJ1-5; D possibly corresponds to TRBD1 (5 bases). Sequences were obtained from memory CD4+ T cells sorted from blood. Subset: CD45RA-negative fraction. This receptor was identified in a man aged 30 to 39 in good health. The CDR3 sequence: CASSIGGVSWGSNQPQHF. CDR3 DNA: TGTGCCAGTAGTATAGGAGGAGTGTCTTGGGGGAGCAATCAGCCCCAGCATTTT. Full variable domain (rest looked up from reference TRBV19 and TRBJ1-5): DGGITQSPKYLFRKEGQNVTLSCEQNLNHDAMYWYRQDPGQGLRLIYYSQIVNDFQKGDIAEGYSVSREKKESFPLTVTSAQKNPTAFYLCASSIGGVSWGSNQPQHFGDGTRLSIL.